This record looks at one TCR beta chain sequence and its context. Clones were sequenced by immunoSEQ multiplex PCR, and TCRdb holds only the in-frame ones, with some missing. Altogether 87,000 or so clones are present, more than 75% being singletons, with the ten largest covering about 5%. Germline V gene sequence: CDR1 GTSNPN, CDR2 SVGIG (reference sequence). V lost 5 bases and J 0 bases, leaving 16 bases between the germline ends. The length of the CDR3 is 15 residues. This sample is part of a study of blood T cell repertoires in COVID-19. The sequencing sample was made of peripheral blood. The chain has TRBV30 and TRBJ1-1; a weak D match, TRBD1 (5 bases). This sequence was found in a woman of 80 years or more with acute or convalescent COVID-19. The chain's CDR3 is CAWGWRGSMNTEAFF. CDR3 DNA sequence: TGTGCCTGGGGTTGGAGGGGCTCCATGAACACTGAAGCTTTCTTT.